The rows below give T cell receptor beta chains drawn from one sample of a study of T cell responses to AZD1222 COVID-19 vaccine. The table came from immunoSEQ multiplex PCR; TCRdb's copy has only in-frame clones and leaves some out. The sample yields about 130,000 clones, 88% seen once. The input for sequencing was peripheral blood, taken on day 0 of AZD1222 vaccination. Receptors originate from an adult in good health. Each CDR3 is given with its conserved first and last residue. Fields, in order: V gene, J gene, CDR3 protein.

TRBV5-1	TRBJ2-7	CASSLPGLAREQYF
TRBV18	TRBJ2-5	CASSPGEGRQYQETQYF
TRBV27	TRBJ2-7	CASSLAGFGEQYF
TRBV24-1	TRBJ2-1	CATSDLGQGSVYNEQFF
TRBV19	TRBJ1-1	CASRRTEAFF
TRBV3-1/TRBV3-2	TRBJ2-7	CASSREASAYEQYF
TRBV3-1/TRBV3-2	TRBJ2-1	CASSQGYSYNEQFF
TRBV11-2	TRBJ2-5	CASSTGQGAETQYF
TRBV19	TRBJ1-2	CASSIGTGFVLNGYTF
TRBV11-2	TRBJ1-2	CASSPGLDYGYTF
TRBV5-1	TRBJ2-1	CASSWGQSANNEQFF
TRBV3-1/TRBV3-2	TRBJ2-3	CASSLRLAGRTDTQYF
TRBV30	TRBJ1-1	CAWSTQTGVNTEAFF
TRBV11-2	TRBJ2-1	CASSLRDGAYNEQFF
TRBV7-6	TRBJ2-4	CASSLALKRGSGSAKNIQYF
TRBV6-5	TRBJ2-7	CASSHRQGTYEQYF
TRBV19	TRBJ2-1	CASSRNRGILYNEQFF
TRBV3-1/TRBV3-2	TRBJ2-7	CASSQGFPVSYEQYF
TRBV19	TRBJ2-7	CASSVTGLNYEQYF
TRBV7-2	TRBJ2-3	CASRRERSSGTQYF
TRBV5-5	TRBJ1-5	CASSLAGADSYQPQHF
TRBV2	TRBJ2-1	CASSQRTAYNEQFF
TRBV10-2	TRBJ1-5	CASSESGSNQPQHF
TRBV18	TRBJ1-1	CASSPLDGQVNTEAFF
TRBV5-8	TRBJ2-3	CASSPGTRAWGDTQYF